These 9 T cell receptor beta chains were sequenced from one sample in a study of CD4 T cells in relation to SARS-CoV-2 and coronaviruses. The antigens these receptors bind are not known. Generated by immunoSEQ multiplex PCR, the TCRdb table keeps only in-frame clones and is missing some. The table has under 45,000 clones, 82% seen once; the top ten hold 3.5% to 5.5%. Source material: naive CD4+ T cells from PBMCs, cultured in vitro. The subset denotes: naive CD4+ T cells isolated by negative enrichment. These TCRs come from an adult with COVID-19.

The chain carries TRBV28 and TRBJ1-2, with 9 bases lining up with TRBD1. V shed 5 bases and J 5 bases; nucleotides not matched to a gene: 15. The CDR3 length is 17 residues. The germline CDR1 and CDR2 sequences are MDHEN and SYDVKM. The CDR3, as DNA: TGTGCCAGCAGTGTTACGGGACAGGGCGCGAGGGTATATGGCTACACCTTC. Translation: CASSVTGQGARVYGYTF.

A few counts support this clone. DNA of the CDR3: TGTGCCAGCAGCTTAGAGGCGGGAGTGGGATACAATGAGCAGTTCTTC. It encodes CASSLEAGVGYNEQFF. This sequence joins TRBV7-3 and TRBJ2-1, with TRBD2 matching over 7 bases. The V segment lost 2 bases and the J segment 4 bases; nucleotides outside the gene matches: 8. CDR3 length: 16 residues. Germline lookup yields CDR1 SGHTA and CDR2 FQGTGA.

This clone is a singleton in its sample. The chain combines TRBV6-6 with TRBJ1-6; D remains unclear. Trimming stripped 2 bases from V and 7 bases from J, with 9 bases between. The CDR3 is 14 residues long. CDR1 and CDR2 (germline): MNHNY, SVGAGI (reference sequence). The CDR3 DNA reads TGTGCCAGCAGTTACGGGCAGGAAAATTCACCCCTCCACTTT. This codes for CASSYGQENSPLHF.

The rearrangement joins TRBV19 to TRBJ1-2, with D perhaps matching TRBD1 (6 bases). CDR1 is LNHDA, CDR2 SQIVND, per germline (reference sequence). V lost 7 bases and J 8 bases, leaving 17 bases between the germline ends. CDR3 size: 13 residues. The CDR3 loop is CASTLRGNSGYTF. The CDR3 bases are TGTGCCAGTACCTTGAGGGGGAATTCCGGCTACACCTTC. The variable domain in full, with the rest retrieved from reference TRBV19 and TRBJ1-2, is DGGITQSPKYLFRKEGQNVTLSCEQNLNHDAMYWYRQDPGQGLRLIYYSQIVNDFQKGDIAEGYSVSREKKESFPLTVTSAQKNPTAFYLCASTLRGNSGYTFGSGTRLTVV.

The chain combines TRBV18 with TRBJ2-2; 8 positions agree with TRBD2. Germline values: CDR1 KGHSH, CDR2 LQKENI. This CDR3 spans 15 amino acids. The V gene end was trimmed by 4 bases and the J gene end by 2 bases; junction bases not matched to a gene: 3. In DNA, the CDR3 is TGTGCCAGCTCACTTGGACTAGCAAACACCGGGGAGCTGTTTTTT. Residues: CASSLGLANTGELFF.

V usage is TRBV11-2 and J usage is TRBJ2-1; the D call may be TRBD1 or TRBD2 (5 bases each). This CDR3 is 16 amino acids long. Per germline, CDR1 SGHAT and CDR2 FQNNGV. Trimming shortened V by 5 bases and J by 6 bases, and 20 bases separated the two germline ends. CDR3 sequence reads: CASSRPRGWAPNEQFF. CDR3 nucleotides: TGTGCCAGCAGCCGACCCCGGGGCTGGGCCCCCAATGAGCAGTTCTTC.

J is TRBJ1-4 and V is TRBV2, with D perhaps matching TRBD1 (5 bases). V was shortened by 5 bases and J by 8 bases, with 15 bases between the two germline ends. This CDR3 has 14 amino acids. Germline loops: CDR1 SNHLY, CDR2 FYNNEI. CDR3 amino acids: CASSSGSGREKLFF. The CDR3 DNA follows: TGTGCCAGCAGTTCAGGGTCGGGACGGGAAAAACTGTTTTTT.

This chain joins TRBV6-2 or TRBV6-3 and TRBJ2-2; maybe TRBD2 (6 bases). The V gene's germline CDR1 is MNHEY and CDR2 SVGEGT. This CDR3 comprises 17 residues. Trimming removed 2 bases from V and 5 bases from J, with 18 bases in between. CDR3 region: CASSYPDYGPLTGELFF. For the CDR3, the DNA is TGTGCCAGCAGTTACCCGGACTACGGCCCTCTAACCGGGGAGCTGTTTTTT.

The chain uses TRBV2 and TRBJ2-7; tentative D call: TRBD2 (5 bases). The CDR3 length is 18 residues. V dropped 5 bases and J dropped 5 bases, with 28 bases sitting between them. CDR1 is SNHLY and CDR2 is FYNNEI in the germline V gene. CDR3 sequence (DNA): TGTGCCAGCAGTCTAAACCGCAGCTGGCGGGTTGCCCTCAACGAGCAGTACTTC. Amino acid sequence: CASSLNRSWRVALNEQYF.